Shown below are 23 T cell receptor beta chains from a single sample sequenced in a study of T-cell reconstitution after alpha-beta-depleted transplantation in children. Molecular barcoding with unique molecular identifiers was used for the TCRbeta library. Via MiXCR, TCRdb re-called the PCR reads, giving one row per CDR3 protein. Of under 300,000 distinct CDR3 sequences listed, about 9.6% are singletons. The material was PBMCs from the stem cell graft donor, obtained from the stem cell graft. These receptors all come from a human donor who donated a stem cell graft to a child with SCID.

This clonotype occurred a few times. The chain is built from TRBV5-1 and TRBJ1-1; no definite D call. Germline V CDR1 and CDR2: SGHRS, YFSETQ. The V gene lost 0 bases and the J gene lost 0 bases, with 12 bases spanning the gap. The CDR3 runs 16 residues. The CDR3 is CASSLGAGDMNTEAFF. The CDR3 nucleotides are TGCGCCAGCAGCTTGGGGGCAGGAGATATGAACACTGAAGCTTTCTTT. Full variable domain (outside the CDR3, taken from reference TRBV5-1 and TRBJ1-1): KAGVTQTPRYLIKTRGQQVTLSCSPISGHRSVSWYQQTPGQGLQFLFEYFSETQRNKGNFPGRFSGRQFSNSRSEMNVSTLELGDSALYLCASSLGAGDMNTEAFFGQGTRLTVV.

This clonotype was picked up many times. The V and J genes are TRBV20-1 and TRBJ2-5, with D possibly being TRBD2 (5 bases). Trimming stripped 6 bases from V and 1 base from J, with 12 bases between. The CDR3 totals 13 residues. Germline assignment: CDR1 DFQATT and CDR2 SNEGSKA (reference sequence). CDR3 DNA sequence: TGCAGTGCCATGGACTGGTCCCAAGAGACCCAGTACTTC. This sequence encodes CSAMDWSQETQYF.

The chain links TRBV20-1 to TRBJ2-5; TRBD2 matches 7 bases. The junction had 6 bases not matched to a gene; V was cut back by 3 bases and J by 2 bases. The CDR3 contains 14 residues. Per germline, CDR1 DFQATT and CDR2 SNEGSKA (reference sequence). CDR3 DNA sequence: TGCAGTGCTAGTTCGGGGGGAGTACAAGAGACCCAGTACTTC. Translated, it gives CSASSGGVQETQYF.

This clonotype was counted many times. This chain links TRBV6-5 with TRBJ1-1; D call uncertain. The germline CDR1 and CDR2 sequences are MNHEY and SVGAGI. The V and J ends lost 0 bases and 7 bases respectively, with 12 bases between them. There are 14 residues in the CDR3. This CDR3 is CASSYSMDLIEAFF. The CDR3 DNA follows: TGTGCCAGCAGTTACTCAATGGACTTGATTGAAGCTTTCTTT.

This clonotype occurred a few times. This rearrangement joins TRBV7-2 to TRBJ2-7; D gene ambiguous. CDR1 is SGHTA and CDR2 is FQGNSA in the germline V gene. V lost 3 bases to trimming and J lost 0 bases, with 12 bases between them. The CDR3 extends over 15 amino acids. The CDR3 DNA is TGTGCCAGCAGCTTCCGAGCCAGAGTCTCCTACGAGCAGTACTTC. Translating it yields CASSFRARVSYEQYF.

This clonotype showed up many times. This chain joins TRBV7-9 and TRBJ1-2; no reliable D call. V dropped 5 bases and J dropped 4 bases, with 8 bases sitting between them. The CDR3 covers 12 residues. Germline values: CDR1 SEHNR, CDR2 FQNEAQ (reference sequence). The DNA for the CDR3 is TGTGCCAGCAGCGTCTACAGCTATGGCTACACCTTC. It is translated as CASSVYSYGYTF.

In this sample, this clonotype turned up once. The chain joins TRBV7-2 to TRBJ2-7; 7 positions agree with TRBD2. V was pared by 2 bases and J by 7 bases, with 11 bases of the junction left unmatched. The CDR3 length is 15 residues. Germline values: CDR1 SGHTA, CDR2 FQGNSA. CDR3 sequence (DNA): TGTGCCAGCAGCTTAAGCGGGATCATGGTTGGGGAGCAGTACTTC. Its translation: CASSLSGIMVGEQYF.

In regard to this clonotype: This may be a read error, as it is one base from a much larger clone. The rearrangement links TRBV7-9 to TRBJ1-2; TRBD1 aligns across 11 bases. Germline values: CDR1 SEHNR, CDR2 FQNEAQ (reference sequence). The CDR3 runs 15 residues. CDR3 residues: CASSFGGTGGFGDTF. In DNA, the CDR3 is TGTGCCAGCAGCTTTGGCGGGACAGGGGGTTTTGGCGACACCTTC.

This clonotype was seen only a few times. The V gene is TRBV6-2 or TRBV6-3, the J gene TRBJ2-1, with D possibly being TRBD2 (7 bases). The V gene's germline CDR1 is MNHEY and CDR2 SVGEGT. The CDR3 contains 17 residues. V shed 2 bases and J shed 4 bases, with 18 bases lying between them. Written as DNA, the CDR3 is TGTGCCAGCAGTTACCGGGGCCGGGGGGCCACTTACAATGAGCAGTTCTTC. Its protein product is CASSYRGRGATYNEQFF.

This clonotype came up many times. V is TRBV6-1 and J is TRBJ1-3; tentatively, D is TRBD1 (6 bases). V was clipped by 6 bases and J by 3 bases, with 12 bases between them. Germline V lookup: CDR1 MNHNS, CDR2 SASEGT. CDR3 length equals 14 residues. Written as DNA, the CDR3 is TGTGCCAGCAGCCTGGACAGCTATGGAAACACCATATATTTT. Protein sequence: CASSLDSYGNTIYF.

As for this clonotype: At one end the junction does not follow the germline gene, possibly because of a read error. The chain combines TRBV11-2 with TRBJ2-3; either TRBD1 or TRBD2 may supply D (6 bases each). Germline V gene lookup returns CDR1 SGHAT and CDR2 FQNNGV. There are 20 residues in the CDR3. In DNA form, the CDR3 reads TGTGCCAGCAGCCCTATATGGGGGGCCTTTGGGGCCATGGGCACAGATACGCTGTATTTT. Protein: CASSPIWGAFGAMGTDTLYF.

A single count supports this clonotype. A much larger clone differs from this one at a single base, so this may be a read error. The V call is TRBV5-6, the J call TRBJ2-1; D remains unclear. The CDR3 totals 12 residues. In germline, CDR1 is SGHDT, CDR2 YYEEEE. The CDR3 sequence is CSSSFSRNEQFF. CDR3 DNA: TGTTCCAGCAGCTTCAGCAGGAATGAGCAGTTCTTC.

This sequence joins TRBV5-6 and TRBJ1-1, with D possibly TRBD1 on 5 matching bases. CDR3 size: 14 residues. Germline V gene data show CDR1 as SGHDT and CDR2 as YYEEEE. V lost 3 bases and J 4 bases, leaving 13 bases between the germline ends. The CDR3 loop reads CASSWALRATEAFF. The CDR3 region has the DNA TGTGCCAGCAGCTGGGCCCTCAGGGCCACTGAAGCTTTCTTT.

This clonotype was detected only a few times. The rearrangement joins TRBV10-3 to TRBJ2-1, with TRBD2 identical over 11 bases. Per the germline V gene, CDR1 is ENHRY and CDR2 is SYGVKD. With V trimmed by 4 bases and J by 0 bases, 5 bases remained unmatched. There are 17 residues in the CDR3. As DNA, the CDR3 is TGTGCCATCAGTGCCATGACTAGCGGGGACTCCTACAATGAGCAGTTCTTC. This translates into CAISAMTSGDSYNEQFF.

This clonotype was seen many times. J is TRBJ1-3 and V is TRBV2, with unresolved D. V was clipped by 5 bases and J by 2 bases, with 7 bases between them. The CDR3 is 13 amino acids. Per germline, CDR1 SNHLY and CDR2 FYNNEI. CDR3 protein: CASSRKAGNTIYF. The CDR3 nucleotides are TGTGCCAGCAGTAGAAAAGCTGGAAACACCATATATTTT.

A few counts support this clonotype. The chain combines TRBV4-3 with TRBJ2-5, with D tentatively TRBD2 (7 bases). Germline loops: CDR1 LGHNA, CDR2 YSLEER. CDR3 size: 15 residues. The germline V and J ends were trimmed by 3 bases and 3 bases, with 14 bases remaining between them. The DNA for the CDR3 is TGCGCCAGCAGCCATGGGGGGGGGGCGAAAGAGACCCAGTACTTC. It translates to CASSHGGGAKETQYF.

This rearrangement joins TRBV5-1 to TRBJ1-6; no clear D. Germline V gene lookup returns CDR1 SGHRS and CDR2 YFSETQ. Between the trimmed V and J ends, which lost 0 bases and 7 bases, there was a span of 11 bases. This CDR3 has 15 residues. Here the CDR3 DNA reads TGCGCCAGCAGCTTGGAGGAGGTGGGGAATTCACCCCTCCACTTT. As protein: CASSLEEVGNSPLHF.

This clonotype was counted at least ten times. V and J are TRBV6-1 and TRBJ1-6, with no clear D. V was pared by 6 bases and J by 9 bases, with 18 bases between. Germline CDR1 reads MNHNS; CDR2 reads SASEGT. CDR3 size: 15 residues. The CDR3 DNA reads TGTGCCAGCAGAGGATCCCTCTCTTGGAGTTCACCCCTCCACTTT. It encodes CASRGSLSWSSPLHF.

This clonotype was observed many times. The J gene is TRBJ1-6, the V gene TRBV19, with D tentatively TRBD1 (6 bases). V was shortened by 4 bases and J by 13 bases, with 17 bases between the two germline ends. Germline-derived CDR1 and CDR2 are LNHDA and SQIVND (reference sequence). This CDR3 comprises 14 residues. The CDR3 nucleotides are TGTGCCAGTAGTAGAGAGGACAGCCTGGTCCCCCTCCACTTT. Amino acid sequence: CASSREDSLVPLHF. The full variable domain, in which reference TRBV19 and TRBJ1-6 provide the parts outside the CDR3, is DGGITQSPKYLFRKEGQNVTLSCEQNLNHDAMYWYRQDPGQGLRLIYYSQIVNDFQKGDIAEGYSVSREKKESFPLTVTSAQKNPTAFYLCASSREDSLVPLHFGNGTRLTVT.

This clonotype occurred many times. This chain uses TRBV11-1 with TRBJ2-3, with TRBD2 matching over 10 bases. This CDR3 contains 18 residues. With V trimmed by 4 bases and J by 2 bases, 12 bases remained unmatched. Germline loops: CDR1 SGHAT, CDR2 FQDESV (reference sequence). The chain's CDR3 is CASSSGSASGGYTDTQYF. The CDR3 bases are TGTGCCAGCAGCTCGGGTTCTGCTAGCGGGGGCTACACAGATACGCAGTATTTT.

J is TRBJ2-5 and V is TRBV6-7, with TRBD1 as a possible D gene (6 bases). TRBV6-7 is an ORF, with its function uncertain. This CDR3 has 11 amino acids. Here the CDR3 reads CASTGFETQYF. Here the CDR3 DNA reads TGTGCTTCCACAGGGTTCGAGACCCAGTACTTC.

This clonotype was counted many times. This rearrangement joins TRBV5-1 to TRBJ1-1, with D unclear. CDR3 length: 16 residues. Trimming took 0 bases from V and 1 from J, leaving 13 bases between them. From germline, CDR1 is SGHRS and CDR2 YFSETQ. This CDR3 reads CASSLGPDTWNTEAFF. CDR3 nucleotide sequence: TGCGCCAGCAGCTTGGGGCCAGACACATGGAACACTGAAGCTTTCTTT. Complete variable domain (other parts from reference TRBV5-1 and TRBJ1-1): KAGVTQTPRYLIKTRGQQVTLSCSPISGHRSVSWYQQTPGQGLQFLFEYFSETQRNKGNFPGRFSGRQFSNSRSEMNVSTLELGDSALYLCASSLGPDTWNTEAFFGQGTRLTVV.

This clonotype was counted many times. This chain uses TRBV5-1 with TRBJ2-2; 7 positions match TRBD1. The ends lost 4 bases at V and 2 bases at J; junction bases unmatched: 5. The CDR3 extends over 15 amino acids. In germline, CDR1 is SGHRS, CDR2 YFSETQ. CDR3 bases: TGCGCCAGCAGCAACCGGGACAGCAACACCGGGGAGCTGTTTTTT. Residues: CASSNRDSNTGELFF.